The next 6 T cell receptor beta chains were all read from a single sample in a study of neurological immune-mediated disorders. TCRdb reprocessed the 5' RACE reads with MiXCR, giving one entry per CDR3 protein. The sample holds 28,000 or so distinct CDR3 sequences; around 15% are singletons and the top ten take around 25%. Sequencing input: PBMCs. These receptor sequences come from a man between 70 and 80 years old in good health.

In this sample, this clonotype turned up many times. The gene calls are TRBV7-2 and TRBJ1-6, with 9 bases aligning to TRBD1. V lost 5 bases and J lost 8; bases outside the gene matches: 7. The CDR3 is made up of 15 amino acids. CDR1 is SGHTA, CDR2 FQGNSA, per germline. The CDR3 DNA is TGTGCCAGCAGCCAAGGGGGACAGGGATATTCACCCCTCCACTTT. Translated, it gives CASSQGGQGYSPLHF.

In this sample, this clonotype turned up many times. The CDR3, as DNA: TGTGCCAGCAGCTTAGGGAATGGCCAAATATGGGAGACCCAGTACTTC. Residues: CASSLGNGQIWETQYF. This rearrangement joins TRBV11-3 to TRBJ2-5, with D uncertain. Germline V gene sequence: CDR1 SGHNT, CDR2 YENEEA. The ends were cut back, 1 base at V and 5 bases at J, with 17 bases in the middle. The CDR3 is made up of 16 amino acids.

This clonotype has a count of ten or more. V usage is TRBV7-2 and J usage is TRBJ2-7; D not certain. The CDR3 sequence is 14 residues long. Germline CDR1 and CDR2: SGHTA and FQGNSA. The V end lost 5 bases, the J end lost 3 bases, and 14 bases lay between the germline ends. CDR3 amino acids: CASSPGFGFYEQYF. The CDR3 nucleotides read TGTGCCAGCAGCCCCGGCTTCGGATTCTACGAGCAGTACTTC.

This clonotype was seen repeatedly, ten times or more. CDR3 coding DNA: TGTGCCAGCAGCTTCGAATTGTATTCTGGAAACACCATATATTTT. This sequence encodes CASSFELYSGNTIYF. This rearrangement joins TRBV7-2 to TRBJ1-3; no reliable D call. Trimming stripped 3 bases from V and 1 base from J, with 10 bases between. Germline values: CDR1 SGHTA, CDR2 FQGNSA. This CDR3 is built from 15 residues. The full variable domain, completed using reference TRBV7-2 and TRBJ1-3, is GAGVSQSPSNKVTEKGKDVELRCDPISGHTALYWYRQSLGQGLEFLIYFQGNSAPDKSGLPSDRFSAERTGGSVSTLTIQRTQQEDSAVYLCASSFELYSGNTIYFGEGSWLTVV.

This clonotype has ten or more counts. The V call is TRBV7-8, the J call TRBJ2-7; D may correspond to TRBD1 or TRBD2 (5 bases each). The CDR3 has 16 amino acids. V was trimmed by 1 base and J by 1 base, leaving 14 bases between them. Germline CDR1 and CDR2: SGHVS and FQNEAQ. Here the CDR3 DNA reads TGTGCCAGCAGCTTAGGGCCCGGGACCTTTTCCTACGAGCAGTACTTC. Protein sequence: CASSLGPGTFSYEQYF.

This clonotype showed up many times. The rearrangement links TRBV12-3 or TRBV12-4 to TRBJ2-7; D possibly corresponds to TRBD1 (6 bases). This CDR3 comprises 15 residues. Trimming stripped 4 bases from V and 1 base from J, with 14 bases between. The CDR3 loop reads CASSSTRGHSYEQYF. The CDR3 DNA reads TGTGCCAGCAGTTCTACCAGGGGACATTCCTACGAGCAGTACTTC.